This T cell receptor beta chain comes out of a study of blood T cell repertoires in COVID-19. Study summary: Acute and convalescent COVID-19 specimens originated in the United States, Italy and Spain.

Deletions cut 6 bases from V and 6 bases from J, with 18 bases between. Germline CDR1 is MNHNY and CDR2 is SVGAGI (reference sequence). This CDR3 comprises 14 residues. The method was immunoSEQ multiplex PCR; TCRdb's version includes in-frame clones alone and lacks a portion of them. In the table there are about 130,000 clones, about 93% of which are singletons. The receptor was isolated from a man in his fifties with COVID-19, enrolled during active disease. Sequencing was carried out using peripheral blood. J is TRBJ2-7 and V is TRBV6-6, with D hard to call. CDR3 amino acids: CASSQAEAPGEQYF. CDR3 DNA sequence: TGTGCCAGCAGCCAAGCAGAGGCCCCTGGCGAGCAGTACTTC.